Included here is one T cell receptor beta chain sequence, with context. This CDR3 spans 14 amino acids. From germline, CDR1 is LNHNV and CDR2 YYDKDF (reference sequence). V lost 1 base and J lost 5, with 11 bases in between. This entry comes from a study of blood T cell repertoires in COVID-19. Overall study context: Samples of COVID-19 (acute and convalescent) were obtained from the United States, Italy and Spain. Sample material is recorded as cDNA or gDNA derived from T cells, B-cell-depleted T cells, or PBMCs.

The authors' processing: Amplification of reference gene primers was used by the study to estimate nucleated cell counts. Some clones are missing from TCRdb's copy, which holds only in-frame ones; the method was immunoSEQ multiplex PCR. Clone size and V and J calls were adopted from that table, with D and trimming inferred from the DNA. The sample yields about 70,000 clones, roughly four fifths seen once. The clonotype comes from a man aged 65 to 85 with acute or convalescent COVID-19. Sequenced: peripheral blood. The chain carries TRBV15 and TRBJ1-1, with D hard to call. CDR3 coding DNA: TGTGCCACCAGCAGAGCTGGGGAGAGGACTGAAGCTTTCTTT. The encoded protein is CATSRAGERTEAFF.